This TCR beta chain appears in the sequencing data of a study of T cell responses to AZD1222 COVID-19 vaccine. Study as a whole: Second-dose groups at about 4 or about 12 weeks were pooled.

This CDR3 region has 16 residues. The J segment lost 1 base and the V segment lost 0 bases, leaving 5 bases of the junction unmatched. Germline CDR1 and CDR2: MGHRA and YSYEKL. Study conclusions and caveats: Repertoires were collected only later (after the peak T cell response had occurred).

This table comes from immunoSEQ multiplex PCR, and its TCRdb copy is limited to in-frame clones, with some not included. This sample carries 120,000 or so clones, roughly 89% of them seen once, and the ten largest clones take 25% to 30%. On this clone: Antigen unknown.

This sequence joins TRBV4-1 and TRBJ2-7; TRBD2 aligns across 8 bases. The source material was peripheral blood, sampled on day 0 of AZD1222 vaccination. This TCR came from an adult in good health. CDR3 in amino acids: CASSQEIAGRSYEQYF. CDR3 DNA sequence: TGCGCCAGCAGCCAAGAGATAGCGGGACGATCCTACGAGCAGTACTTC.